The 27 T cell receptor beta chains given below trace back to one sample, sequenced in a study of a mutant IDH1 vaccine in newly diagnosed glioma. Time point here: week 35, safety follow-up. Each dose of the vaccine consisted of 300 ug of mutant IDH1 20-mer peptide, with topical imiquimod. Their antigens are not known. Libraries were prepared by immunoSEQ multiplex PCR; TCRdb keeps only in-frame clonotypes and omits some of them. The sample includes tens of thousands of clones, 74% seen only once; the top ten take around 4.5%. Sequencing used PBMCs, obtained from a glioma patient whose treatment included an IDH1 peptide vaccine. These receptors came from a man in his fifties or sixties with glioma.

In DNA, the CDR3 is TGTGCCAGCAGCCGAGGACGCTACGAGCAGTACTTC. It is translated as CASSRGRYEQYF. The chain joins TRBV7-2 to TRBJ2-7; no definite D call. The V end lost 5 bases, the J end lost 3 bases, and 8 bases lay between the germline ends. Germline values: CDR1 SGHTA, CDR2 FQGNSA. This CDR3 has 12 residues.

The chain links TRBV27 to TRBJ2-3, with 8 positions matching TRBD2. The V and J ends lost 5 bases and 4 bases, in that order; junction bases with no gene match: 8. CDR1 MNHEY and CDR2 SMNVEV come from the germline V gene (reference sequence). The CDR3 sequence is 15 residues long. DNA for the CDR3: TGTGCCAGCAGTCAACTTGGACTAGCCGCAGATACGCAGTATTTT. Protein: CASSQLGLAADTQYF.

The gene calls are TRBV5-6 and TRBJ1-2; no clear D. Trimming removed 0 bases from V and 7 bases from J, with 7 bases in between. Germline CDR1 and CDR2: SGHDT and YYEEEE. The CDR3 extends over 12 amino acids. This CDR3 is CASSLASSGYTF. The DNA for the CDR3 is TGTGCCAGCAGCTTGGCCTCTAGTGGCTACACCTTC.

The CDR3 is CAWSVLRSGYEQYF. The CDR3 DNA is TGTGCCTGGAGTGTACTCAGGTCGGGCTACGAGCAGTACTTC. The rearrangement uses TRBV30 and TRBJ2-7; D is ambiguous. The CDR3 is 14 residues long. CDR1 and CDR2 (germline): GTSNPN, SVGIG (reference sequence). Deletions cut 0 bases from V and 3 bases from J, with 12 bases between.

V usage is TRBV5-1 and J usage is TRBJ2-7; weak D call: TRBD2 (6 bases). CDR1 SGHRS and CDR2 YFSETQ come from the germline V gene. V lost 0 bases to trimming and J lost 2 bases, with 9 bases between them. This CDR3 has 14 amino acids. The CDR3 DNA reads TGCGCCAGCAGCTTGGCCGGCGGGGCCTACGAGCAGTACTTC. Protein product: CASSLAGGAYEQYF.

V and J are TRBV20-1 and TRBJ2-7; 8 bases match TRBD1. This CDR3 region has 11 residues. Trimming cost V 7 bases and J 6 bases; bases outside gene matches: 5. Germline CDR1 is DFQATT and CDR2 is SNEGSKA (reference sequence). The CDR3 DNA reads as TGCAGTGGGACGACAGGGGTCGAGCAGTACTTC. This gives the protein CSGTTGVEQYF.

About this clone itself: The same CDR3 can be traced to other DNA sequences in this sample. The chain employs TRBV9 and TRBJ1-4; 8 bases are shared with TRBD1. Looked up from germline, CDR1 is SGDLS and CDR2 is YYNGEE. This CDR3 comprises 16 residues. Trimming removed 0 bases from V and 3 bases from J; junction bases left unmatched: 4. CDR3 in DNA: TGTGCCAGCAGCGTAGGGCAGGGGGCCTCTAATGAAAAACTGTTTTTT. Translation gives CASSVGQGASNEKLFF. The full variable domain, rest sourced from reference TRBV9 and TRBJ1-4, is DSGVTQTPKHLITATGQRVTLRCSPRSGDLSVYWYQQSLDQGLQFLIQYYNGEERAKGNILERFSAQQFPDLHSELNLSSLELGDSALYFCASSVGQGASNEKLFFGSGTQLSVL.

This sequence joins TRBV2 and TRBJ1-2; D perhaps matches TRBD1 (6 bases). V lost 2 bases, J lost 5 bases, and 15 bases lay in between. The CDR3 consists of 15 residues. CDR1 is SNHLY, CDR2 FYNNEI, per germline. In nucleotides, the CDR3 is TGTGCCAGCAGTGAATCAGCCAGGGGATCGTATGGCTACACCTTC. Its translation: CASSESARGSYGYTF.

The chain has TRBV7-2 and TRBJ2-7; D perhaps matches TRBD1 (5 bases). Trimming took 5 bases from V and 7 from J, leaving 9 bases between them. The CDR3 contains 11 residues. The germline V gene has CDR1 SGHTA and CDR2 FQGNSA. The CDR3 reads CASSTGWEQYF. The DNA of the CDR3 is TGTGCCAGCAGCACAGGCTGGGAGCAGTACTTC.

The CDR3 is CASSLTRQGEQYF. In DNA form, the CDR3 reads TGCGCCAGCAGCCTAACTAGGCAGGGCGAGCAGTACTTC. The V gene is TRBV4-3, the J gene TRBJ2-7; D tentatively reads TRBD1 or TRBD2 (5 bases each). CDR3 length: 13 residues. V shed 4 bases and J shed 6 bases, with 13 bases lying between them. The germline V gene encodes CDR1 LGHNA and CDR2 YSLEER.

The chain uses TRBV27 and TRBJ1-1; 8 nucleotides line up with TRBD1. The CDR3 sequence is 16 residues long. Germline V gene data show CDR1 as MNHEY and CDR2 as SMNVEV (reference sequence). The trim removed 5 bases at V and 3 bases at J, leaving 11 bases unmatched. The CDR3 DNA reads TGTGCCAGCAGTGCCTCCGGGACAGGATTTGACACTGAAGCTTTCTTT. Amino acid sequence: CASSASGTGFDTEAFF.

This clone was detected only once. This chain connects TRBV2 to TRBJ1-2; 7 positions agree with TRBD1. The length of the CDR3 is 12 residues. Germline trimming cut 11 bases from V and 6 bases from J; bases unmatched to any gene: 9. Per the germline V gene, CDR1 is SNHLY and CDR2 is FYNNEI. CDR3 residues: CAGRPDRHGYTF. The CDR3 DNA reads TGTGCCGGGAGACCGGACAGGCATGGCTACACCTTC.

The chain recombines TRBV6-5 with TRBJ1-1, with D possibly being TRBD1 (6 bases). The CDR3 length is 13 residues. V was cut by 6 bases and J by 6 bases, with 14 bases left in between. In germline, CDR1 is MNHEY, CDR2 SVGAGI. CDR3 sequence (DNA): TGTGCCAGCAGGCCGGACAGTAGGGCTGAAGCTTTCTTT. Amino acid sequence: CASRPDSRAEAFF.

This clone was found a few times. The sample carries other DNA sequences with the same CDR3. The gene calls are TRBV9 and TRBJ2-7, with a weak D call TRBD2 (6 bases). Trimming took 0 bases from V and 5 from J, leaving 12 bases between them. The CDR3 runs to 14 residues. Per the germline V gene, CDR1 is SGDLS and CDR2 is YYNGEE. The CDR3 loop reads CASSVGQEGDEQYF. The CDR3 nucleotides read TGTGCCAGCAGCGTAGGCCAGGAGGGAGACGAGCAGTACTTC. The variable domain in full, completed from reference TRBV9 and TRBJ2-7, reads DSGVTQTPKHLITATGQRVTLRCSPRSGDLSVYWYQQSLDQGLQFLIQYYNGEERAKGNILERFSAQQFPDLHSELNLSSLELGDSALYFCASSVGQEGDEQYFGPGTRLTVT.

This clone appeared a few times. The V and J genes are TRBV4-2 and TRBJ2-3; the D is unclear. The germline CDR1 and CDR2 sequences are LGHNA and YNFKEQ. The CDR3 length is 18 residues. V was shortened by 2 bases and J by 4 bases, with 22 bases between the two germline ends. CDR3 bases: TGTGCCAGCAGCCAACTCGAAACCGCAGCGCCTGGATCAGATACGCAGTATTTT. It translates to CASSQLETAAPGSDTQYF.

With respect to this clone: Other DNA sequences of this sample code for an identical CDR3. The genes are TRBV18 and TRBJ1-2, with a possible D match to TRBD1 (5 bases). This CDR3 is built from 13 residues. Germline loops: CDR1 KGHSH, CDR2 LQKENI. V dropped 3 bases and J dropped 2 bases, with 7 bases sitting between them. The DNA for the CDR3 is TGTGCCAGCTCACCCGACAGCAACTATGGCTACACCTTC. This sequence encodes CASSPDSNYGYTF.

The chain recombines TRBV4-2 with TRBJ2-7, with 7 bases matching TRBD1. After removal of 4 bases from V and 2 bases from J, the junction contained 2 bases not matched to a gene. There are 13 residues in the CDR3. Per germline, CDR1 LGHNA and CDR2 YNFKEQ. The CDR3 here is CASSRDRTYEQYF. CDR3 in DNA: TGTGCCAGCAGCCGGGACAGAACCTACGAGCAGTACTTC.

The V gene is TRBV30, the J gene TRBJ2-2; a weak D match, TRBD1 (6 bases). CDR1 is GTSNPN, CDR2 SVGIG, per germline (reference sequence). V was clipped by 0 bases and J by 7 bases, with 15 bases between them. This CDR3 has 15 amino acids. CDR3 residues: CAWSVHVQGGGELFF. The CDR3 DNA follows: TGTGCCTGGAGTGTACATGTACAGGGCGGCGGGGAGCTGTTTTTT.

The chain combines TRBV5-6 with TRBJ2-1; the match to TRBD2 covers 8 bases. Germline trimming cut 5 bases from V and 5 bases from J; bases unmatched to any gene: 9. Germline-derived CDR1 and CDR2 are SGHDT and YYEEEE. This CDR3 has 15 residues. The CDR3, as DNA: TGTGCCAGCAGGACGGGGGGGGGATCCCACAATGAGCAGTTCTTC. This translates into CASRTGGGSHNEQFF.

The chain links TRBV6-5 to TRBJ1-2; D gene uncertain. Between the trimmed V and J ends, which lost 0 bases and 8 bases, there was a span of 13 bases. The CDR3 has 14 amino acids. Germline V gives CDR1 MNHEY, CDR2 SVGAGI. Written as DNA, the CDR3 is TGTGCCAGCAGTTACTCGGGTTTCAGTCGGGGCTACACCTTC. It is translated as CASSYSGFSRGYTF.

The chain employs TRBV30 and TRBJ1-3; D is possibly TRBD1 (6 bases). Trimming took 2 bases from V and 0 from J, leaving 14 bases between them. CDR3 length: 16 residues. Germline CDR1 is GTSNPN and CDR2 is SVGIG (reference sequence). This CDR3 is CAWSLRGGPSGNTIYF. CDR3 bases: TGTGCCTGGAGTCTCCGGGGGGGCCCCTCTGGAAACACCATATATTTT.

The V and J genes are TRBV12-5 and TRBJ2-3; the match to TRBD2 covers 9 bases. Germline CDR1 is LGHNT and CDR2 is FRNRAP. This CDR3 comprises 13 residues. The V gene end was trimmed by 11 bases and the J gene end by 5 bases; junction bases not matched to a gene: 8. CDR3 region: CASERGAEDTQYF. In nucleotides, the CDR3 is TGTGCTTCCGAGCGGGGGGCGGAAGATACGCAGTATTTT.

The rearrangement uses TRBV10-1 and TRBJ2-2; D is perhaps TRBD1 or TRBD2 (5 bases each). The CDR3 sequence is 15 residues long. CDR1 is WNHNN and CDR2 is SYGVQD in the germline V gene (reference sequence). The V end lost 4 bases, the J end lost 6 bases, and 15 bases lay between the germline ends. The DNA for the CDR3 is TGCGCCAGCAGTGCGCCGGGGAAGGGGTCCGGGGAGCTGTTTTTT. Amino acids: CASSAPGKGSGELFF.

This chain connects TRBV2 to TRBJ1-1; TRBD1 matches at 12 bases. Germline V lookup: CDR1 SNHLY, CDR2 FYNNEI. This CDR3 region has 14 residues. V was pared by 6 bases and J by 5 bases, with 4 bases of the junction left unmatched. CDR3 nucleotide sequence: TGTGCCAGCAGGGGACAGGGGGCAAGAACTGAAGCTTTCTTT. This encodes CASRGQGARTEAFF.

The gene calls are TRBV7-3 and TRBJ1-6; D unclear. Germline assignment: CDR1 SGHTA and CDR2 FQGTGA. The V and J ends lost 0 bases and 0 bases respectively, with 3 bases between them. The CDR3 is 15 residues long. The CDR3 DNA reads TGTGCCAGCAGCTTAACTAGCTCCTATAATTCACCCCTCCACTTT. Translating gives CASSLTSSYNSPLHF.

The genes are TRBV6-6 and TRBJ2-2; D not resolved. Germline loops: CDR1 MNHNY, CDR2 SVGAGI (reference sequence). V was cut by 10 bases and J by 5 bases, with 11 bases left in between. The CDR3 runs 12 residues. CDR3 sequence reads: CATNQFTGELFF. CDR3 coding DNA: TGTGCCACCAACCAATTTACCGGGGAGCTGTTTTTT.

Written as DNA, the CDR3 is TGCGCCAGCAGCTTGGGAGGGGGAAGCAATCAGCCCCAGCATTTT. It specifies CASSLGGGSNQPQHF. The chain uses TRBV5-1 and TRBJ1-5, with D perhaps TRBD1 (6 bases). The ends were cut back, 0 bases at V and 1 base at J, with 8 bases in the middle. CDR1 is SGHRS and CDR2 is YFSETQ in the germline V gene. This CDR3 region has 15 residues.